The 12 T cell receptor beta chains reported below all come from one sample, sequenced in a study of cytomegalovirus exposure and HLA in healthy donors. 13 Jbeta primers and 60 Vbeta primers were used for the PCR. Measured with immunoSEQ multiplex PCR; TCRdb has only the in-frame clones, and not every one. The table includes 95,000 to 150,000 clones, roughly 76% detected once. Sequencing used PBMCs. The receptors were gathered from a man in his thirties or forties in good health and CMV-seronegative.

The chain uses TRBV5-1 and TRBJ1-6; D is undetermined. Germline V CDR1 and CDR2: SGHRS, YFSETQ. The CDR3 runs to 15 residues. V was trimmed by 4 bases and J by 3 bases, leaving 11 bases between them. The CDR3 loop reads CASSPGVDYNSPLHF. The CDR3 DNA sequence: TGCGCCAGCAGCCCCGGGGTGGACTATAATTCACCCCTCCACTTT.

Written as DNA, the CDR3 is TGTGCCAGCAGTTGGGGACAGGGGGAACGATACGAGCAGTACTTC. As protein: CASSWGQGERYEQYF. The chain links TRBV27 to TRBJ2-7; 11 bases line up with TRBD1. The CDR3 covers 15 residues. V dropped 4 bases and J dropped 4; count of bases not matched to a gene: 6. From germline, CDR1 is MNHEY and CDR2 SMNVEV (reference sequence).

The count of this clone is one. The germline gene is not matched at one end of the junction; a read error may be the cause. The chain joins TRBV6-1 to TRBJ2-7, with 8 positions matching TRBD1. This CDR3 spans 11 amino acids. Germline assignment: CDR1 MNHNS and CDR2 SASEGT. The CDR3 DNA reads as TGTGCCAGCAGATCAAGACAGGGACAGGACTTC. This gives the protein CASRSRQGQDF.

The V call is TRBV6-4, the J call TRBJ2-2; TRBD2 might be the D (5 bases). From germline, CDR1 is MRHNA and CDR2 SNTAGT. Trimming shortened V by 5 bases and J by 1 base, and 8 bases separated the two germline ends. This CDR3 contains 14 residues. The CDR3: CASSQEVNTGELFF. The CDR3 nucleotides read TGTGCCAGCAGTCAGGAGGTGAACACCGGGGAGCTGTTTTTT.

The chain couples TRBV5-6 to TRBJ2-5; 7 nucleotides match TRBD1. There are 15 residues in the CDR3. The trim removed 5 bases at V and 3 bases at J, leaving 10 bases unmatched. Looked up from germline, CDR1 is SGHDT and CDR2 is YYEEEE. The CDR3 DNA reads TGTGCCAGCAGTCTGGCGTACAGGGGCGAAGAGACCCAGTACTTC. Protein: CASSLAYRGEETQYF. Full variable domain (outside the CDR3, taken from reference TRBV5-6 and TRBJ2-5): DAGVTQSPTHLIKTRGQQVTLRCSPKSGHDTVSWYQQALGQGPQFIFQYYEEEERQRGNFPDRFSGHQFPNYSSELNVNALLLGDSALYLCASSLAYRGEETQYFGPGTRLLVL.

This rearrangement joins TRBV5-1 to TRBJ1-6; D is unclear. Per the germline V gene, CDR1 is SGHRS and CDR2 is YFSETQ. The CDR3 runs to 13 residues. V was shortened by 0 bases and J by 6 bases, with 4 bases between the two germline ends. CDR3: CASSLDSNSPLHF. In nucleotides, the CDR3 is TGCGCCAGCAGCTTGGACTCTAATTCACCCCTCCACTTT.

The rearrangement joins TRBV9 to TRBJ2-7, with D perhaps TRBD2 (6 bases). V shed 7 bases and J shed 1 base, with 12 bases lying between them. CDR1 SGDLS and CDR2 YYNGEE come from the germline V gene. This CDR3 is built from 13 residues. The CDR3 here is CASSSGLSYEQYF. CDR3 DNA sequence: TGTGCCAGCTCCTCGGGACTTTCCTACGAGCAGTACTTC.

A few counts support this clone. The V call is TRBV7-9, the J call TRBJ2-1, with 8 bases identical to TRBD1. The CDR3 runs 17 residues. Germline loops: CDR1 SEHNR, CDR2 FQNEAQ (reference sequence). V gave up 5 bases and J gave up 0 bases; unmatched junction bases: 9. The CDR3 coding sequence is TGTGCCAGCAGCAGACGGACAGGGAAGCCCTCCTACAATGAGCAGTTCTTC. Translation gives CASSRRTGKPSYNEQFF.

The chain couples TRBV6-4 to TRBJ2-3; no reliable D call. The CDR3 has 14 amino acids. The V end was cut by 0 bases, the J end by 0 bases, with 4 bases between. Per germline, CDR1 MRHNA and CDR2 SNTAGT. The DNA for the CDR3 is TGTGCCAGCAGTGACTCCATTAGCACAGATACGCAGTATTTT. Translation gives CASSDSISTDTQYF.

CDR3 sequence: CASSEEGAGGYEQYF. The DNA for the CDR3 is TGTGCCAGCAGTGAAGAGGGGGCAGGGGGCTACGAGCAGTACTTC. The chain employs TRBV6-1 and TRBJ2-7, with 7 bases matching TRBD1. CDR1 is MNHNS, CDR2 SASEGT, per germline. The trim removed 1 base at V and 3 bases at J, leaving 6 bases unmatched. This CDR3 is built from 15 residues.

This clone was detected only once. J is TRBJ2-7 and V is TRBV9; TRBD1 matches at 7 bases. Germline values: CDR1 SGDLS, CDR2 YYNGEE. This CDR3 has 15 amino acids. The J segment lost 4 bases and the V segment lost 3 bases, leaving 10 bases of the junction unmatched. The CDR3 loop is CASSEGPGQSYEQYF. DNA of the CDR3: TGTGCCAGCAGCGAGGGACCGGGACAGAGTTACGAGCAGTACTTC.

The chain couples TRBV5-4 to TRBJ2-1; D perhaps matches TRBD2 (5 bases). The germline CDR1 and CDR2 sequences are SGHNT and YYREEE (reference sequence). V was cut by 2 bases and J by 6 bases, with 15 bases left in between. This CDR3 spans 15 amino acids. CDR3 in amino acids: CASSFGVASGNEQFF. In nucleotides, the CDR3 is TGTGCCAGCAGCTTCGGGGTAGCGTCGGGCAATGAGCAGTTCTTC.